The 31 T cell receptor beta chains reported below all come from one sample, sequenced in a study of PD-L1 blockade in urothelial cancer. The time point is: pretreatment peripheral blood. Only in-frame clones appear in the TCRdb table, and some are missing; sequencing was by immunoSEQ multiplex PCR. The table has fewer than 45,000 clones, approximately 90% seen once. Specimen: PBMCs, collected around atezolizumab (anti-PD-L1) treatment. The receptor set was obtained from a donor at least 40 years old with urothelial cancer.

This clone was counted only a few times. V is TRBV14 and J is TRBJ2-7; D remains ambiguous. The CDR3 is 15 amino acids. With 4 bases removed from V and 4 bases from J, the gap between germline ends came to 17 bases. CDR1 SGHDN and CDR2 FVKESK come from the germline V gene. CDR3: CASSREPSSQYEQYF. The CDR3 DNA reads as TGTGCCAGCAGCCGTGAGCCTTCTTCCCAATACGAGCAGTACTTC.

The chain is built from TRBV2 and TRBJ2-3; 13 bases are shared with TRBD2. The V gene end was trimmed by 1 base and the J gene end by 2 bases; junction bases not matched to a gene: 6. The CDR3 consists of 18 residues. CDR1 and CDR2 (germline): SNHLY, FYNNEI. The CDR3: CASSEGVLAGGTTDTQYF. In DNA, the CDR3 is TGTGCCAGCAGTGAAGGGGTACTAGCGGGAGGGACCACAGATACGCAGTATTTT.

The chain couples TRBV7-9 to TRBJ2-7, with TRBD1 identical over 8 bases. Germline V lookup: CDR1 SEHNR, CDR2 FQNEAQ (reference sequence). The CDR3 covers 11 residues. Trimming took 1 base from V and 13 from J; bases not matched to a gene: 3. In nucleotides, the CDR3 is TGTGCCAGCAGCTTAGGGGGACAGGCCTACTTC. Encoded protein: CASSLGGQAYF.

The chain carries TRBV27 and TRBJ2-5, with 11 nucleotides matching TRBD2. Unmatched junction bases numbered 6, after V lost 5 bases and J lost 7 bases. The CDR3 runs to 14 residues. Per the germline V gene, CDR1 is MNHEY and CDR2 is SMNVEV (reference sequence). CDR3: CASSPPGTSGTQYF. The CDR3 nucleotides are TGTGCCAGCAGTCCCCCCGGGACTAGCGGGACCCAGTACTTC.

The chain has TRBV7-9 and TRBJ2-7; unclear D gene. This CDR3 has 12 amino acids. The V and J ends lost 7 bases and 3 bases respectively, with 10 bases between them. Germline values: CDR1 SEHNR, CDR2 FQNEAQ (reference sequence). CDR3 in DNA: TGTGCCAGCAACTTGGGCTTCTACGAGCAGTACTTC. It yields the protein CASNLGFYEQYF.

The V gene is TRBV27, the J gene TRBJ2-7, with a tentative D call TRBD2 (5 bases). The V gene lost 3 bases and the J gene lost 1 base, with 16 bases spanning the gap. The germline V gene has CDR1 MNHEY and CDR2 SMNVEV (reference sequence). This CDR3 is built from 16 residues. The CDR3: CASSFPTPGYSYEQYF. The DNA of the CDR3 is TGTGCCAGCAGTTTTCCCACCCCGGGGTATTCCTACGAGCAGTACTTC.

The chain carries TRBV4-3 and TRBJ2-2; 7 bases are a match to TRBD2. The CDR3 loop spans 20 amino acids. Trimming at V came to 4 bases and at J to 7 bases, leaving 24 bases not matched to a gene. CDR1 LGHNA and CDR2 YSLEER come from the germline V gene. CDR3 amino acids: CASSPGRGKSWWEHDGELFF. The CDR3 coding sequence is TGCGCCAGCAGCCCGGGGCGGGGGAAGTCTTGGTGGGAACACGACGGGGAGCTGTTTTTT.

This chain links TRBV30 with TRBJ1-2; D is perhaps TRBD1 (6 bases). The CDR3 length is 14 residues. V shed 6 bases and J shed 9 bases, with 23 bases lying between them. Germline V gene data show CDR1 as GTSNPN and CDR2 as SVGIG (reference sequence). CDR3 in amino acids: CACRWGGRSRSYTF. The CDR3 nucleotides read TGTGCCTGCCGGTGGGGGGGGCGATCCCGGAGCTACACCTTC.

The chain links TRBV9 to TRBJ2-7; no clear D gene. The V gene's germline CDR1 is SGDLS and CDR2 YYNGEE. The length of the CDR3 is 14 residues. Trimming left V 0 bases short and J 7 bases short, with 14 bases between. CDR3 region: CASSVGSAPREQYF. The CDR3 DNA sequence: TGTGCCAGCAGCGTAGGGTCAGCGCCTCGAGAGCAGTACTTC.

This clone was detected only once. The rearrangement uses TRBV7-2 and TRBJ2-2; 8 bases align to TRBD2. The V segment lost 5 bases and the J segment 6 bases; nucleotides outside the gene matches: 8. Germline loops: CDR1 SGHTA, CDR2 FQGNSA. The CDR3 extends over 15 amino acids. In DNA, the CDR3 is TGTGCCAGCAGCCCCCGTAGCGGGACCGCCGGGGAGCTGTTTTTT. Translated: CASSPRSGTAGELFF. The variable domain in full, with the rest retrieved from reference TRBV7-2 and TRBJ2-2, is GAGVSQSPSNKVTEKGKDVELRCDPISGHTALYWYRQSLGQGLEFLIYFQGNSAPDKSGLPSDRFSAERTGGSVSTLTIQRTQQEDSAVYLCASSPRSGTAGELFFGEGSRLTVL.

The chain links TRBV2 to TRBJ1-2; the D is unclear. From germline, CDR1 is SNHLY and CDR2 FYNNEI. V shed 2 bases and J shed 4 bases, with 8 bases lying between them. The CDR3 has 13 amino acids. CDR3: CASSESGGYGYTF. The DNA for the CDR3 is TGTGCCAGCAGTGAATCCGGTGGCTATGGCTACACCTTC. Using reference TRBV2 and TRBJ1-2 for the parts outside the CDR3, the full variable domain is EPEVTQTPSHQVTQMGQEVILRCVPISNHLYFYWYRQILGQKVEFLVSFYNNEISEKSEIFDDQFSVERPDGSNFTLKIRSTKLEDSAMYFCASSESGGYGYTFGSGTRLTVV.

The rearrangement uses TRBV18 and TRBJ2-1; D perhaps matches TRBD2 (6 bases). Germline CDR1 is KGHSH and CDR2 is LQKENI. The V end was cut by 2 bases, the J end by 12 bases, with 20 bases between. The CDR3 contains 15 residues. The CDR3 region has the DNA TGTGCCAGCTCACCAGGCCGGGCCTCGGGGGTGGTGCAGTTCTTC. This gives the protein CASSPGRASGVVQFF. The variable domain in full, completed from reference TRBV18 and TRBJ2-1, reads NAGVMQNPRHLVRRRGQEARLRCSPMKGHSHVYWYRQLPEEGLKFMVYLQKENIIDESGMPKERFSAEFPKEGPSILRIQQVVRGDSAAYFCASSPGRASGVVQFFGPGTRLTVL.

The CDR3 sequence is CATTKTSGTAGGNEQFF. CDR3 in DNA: TGTGCCACAACAAAGACTAGCGGGACGGCGGGGGGCAATGAGCAGTTCTTC. V is TRBV7-9 and J is TRBJ2-1; 11 nucleotides align to TRBD2. Germline lookup yields CDR1 SEHNR and CDR2 FQNEAQ (reference sequence). The V gene end was trimmed by 10 bases and the J gene end by 6 bases; junction bases not matched to a gene: 17. This CDR3 region has 17 residues. The whole variable domain, filled in from reference TRBV7-9 and TRBJ2-1, reads DTGVSQNPRHKITKRGQNVTFRCDPISEHNRLYWYRQTLGQGPEFLTYFQNEAQLEKSRLLSDRFSAERPKGSFSTLEIQRTEQGDSAMYLCATTKTSGTAGGNEQFFGPGTRLTVL.

V gene TRBV6-7 combines with J gene TRBJ2-5, with TRBD2 matching 8 bases. TRBV6-7 is an ORF for which the function is uncertain. Trimming removed 0 bases from V and 1 base from J; junction bases left unmatched: 10. The CDR3 length is 18 residues. The DNA for the CDR3 is TGTGCCAGCAGTTACTCGAGCGGGAGAGGGTCCCCCCAAGAGACCCAGTACTTC. This gives the protein CASSYSSGRGSPQETQYF.

The chain recombines TRBV4-1 with TRBJ2-5, with 7 bases that match TRBD2. V dropped 5 bases and J dropped 7; count of bases not matched to a gene: 7. The CDR3 has 13 amino acids. CDR1 is MGHRA, CDR2 YSYEKL, per germline. The CDR3 region is CASSSSGEGTQYF. The DNA for the CDR3 is TGCGCCAGCAGCTCCAGCGGGGAGGGGACCCAGTACTTC.

V usage is TRBV30 and J usage is TRBJ1-1; 7 nucleotides agree with TRBD1. The CDR3 has 16 residues. From germline, CDR1 is GTSNPN and CDR2 SVGIG (reference sequence). V was pared by 0 bases and J by 1 base, with 8 bases of the junction left unmatched. The CDR3 is CAWSVWTGRRNTEAFF. The CDR3 DNA is TGTGCCTGGAGTGTCTGGACAGGTCGAAGGAACACTGAAGCTTTCTTT.

The chain recombines TRBV28 with TRBJ2-7, with TRBD1 matching 8 bases. This CDR3 has 17 residues. The V gene's germline CDR1 is MDHEN and CDR2 SYDVKM. Germline trimming cut 1 base from V and 2 bases from J; bases unmatched to any gene: 10. CDR3 sequence (DNA): TGTGCCAGCAGTTTATTGGTTTCCCGACAGGGGCCCTACGAGCAGTACTTC. Translating it yields CASSLLVSRQGPYEQYF.

V gene TRBV6-1 combines with J gene TRBJ1-1, with D perhaps matching TRBD1 (5 bases). The germline V and J ends were trimmed by 7 bases and 4 bases, with 13 bases remaining between them. CDR1 is MNHNS, CDR2 SASEGT, per germline. The CDR3 consists of 13 residues. The CDR3 DNA sequence: TGTGCCAGCAACCAGGGAGGAGGCACTGAAGCTTTCTTT. Protein product: CASNQGGGTEAFF.

The V gene is TRBV7-9, the J gene TRBJ1-1; D possibly corresponds to TRBD1 (6 bases). This CDR3 comprises 13 residues. CDR1 is SEHNR, CDR2 FQNEAQ, per germline (reference sequence). The V gene lost 3 bases and the J gene lost 5 bases, with 10 bases spanning the gap. In nucleotides, the CDR3 is TGTGCCAGCAGCTTCGGACAGCGGACTGAAGCTTTCTTT. Amino acid sequence: CASSFGQRTEAFF.

Concerning this clone: Compared with germline, one end of the junction differs, possibly owing to a read error. The chain recombines TRBV6-5 with TRBJ2-3; 9 nucleotides line up with TRBD2. This CDR3 comprises 15 residues. Germline V gene sequence: CDR1 MNHEY, CDR2 SVGAGI. The CDR3 loop is CASSSPAGGTDTQYF. Here the CDR3 DNA reads TGTGCCAGCAGCTCCCCAGCGGGAGGCACGGATACGCAGTATTTT.

The V call is TRBV5-6, the J call TRBJ2-3; 8 bases agree with TRBD1. There are 16 residues in the CDR3. Germline CDR1 SGHDT, CDR2 YYEEEE. V dropped 0 bases and J dropped 2; count of bases not matched to a gene: 5. CDR3 DNA sequence: TGTGCCAGCAGCTTGGGGGACAGGCCCCCCACAGATACGCAGTATTTT. It yields the protein CASSLGDRPPTDTQYF.

The chain carries TRBV27 and TRBJ1-2; 7 bases are shared with TRBD1. The germline V gene encodes CDR1 MNHEY and CDR2 SMNVEV (reference sequence). The junction had 14 bases not matched to a gene; V was cut back by 5 bases and J by 8 bases. The length of the CDR3 is 15 residues. The CDR3 here is CASSHDRVRSGGYTF. CDR3 nucleotide sequence: TGTGCCAGCAGTCACGACAGGGTTCGTTCGGGGGGCTACACCTTC.

The rearrangement links TRBV10-3 to TRBJ2-3; D gene unclear. Germline assignment: CDR1 ENHRY and CDR2 SYGVKD. The V and J ends lost 2 bases and 0 bases respectively, with 15 bases between them. The CDR3 is 17 amino acids. The CDR3 here is CAISEGGPAISTDTQYF. The CDR3 DNA reads as TGTGCCATCAGTGAGGGCGGCCCCGCGATTAGCACAGATACGCAGTATTTT.

The rearrangement uses TRBV18 and TRBJ1-1; 7 bases line up with TRBD1. This CDR3 region has 15 residues. Unmatched junction bases numbered 8, after V lost 3 bases and J lost 4 bases. Germline CDR1 KGHSH, CDR2 LQKENI. CDR3 coding DNA: TGTGCCAGCTCACCCCAGGGACAGCCGGGCACTGAAGCTTTCTTT. Encoded protein: CASSPQGQPGTEAFF.

The V gene is TRBV27, the J gene TRBJ1-5; 9 bases are a match to TRBD1. Looked up from germline, CDR1 is MNHEY and CDR2 is SMNVEV (reference sequence). V lost 6 bases, J lost 4 bases, and 7 bases stayed unmatched. The CDR3 totals 15 residues. CDR3 loop: CASSREGTGNQPQHF. DNA of the CDR3: TGTGCCAGCAGCCGGGAGGGGACAGGGAATCAGCCCCAGCATTTT.

This rearrangement joins TRBV7-2 to TRBJ2-7, with D maybe TRBD1 (6 bases). Trimming shortened V by 4 bases and J by 4 bases, and 14 bases separated the two germline ends. The CDR3 spans 14 residues. CDR1 is SGHTA and CDR2 is FQGNSA in the germline V gene. The CDR3 coding sequence is TGTGCCAGCAGCTATGGGGGCAATAATTACGAGCAGTACTTC. Its translation: CASSYGGNNYEQYF.

V usage is TRBV5-1 and J usage is TRBJ2-4; TRBD1 is a possible D gene (6 bases). CDR3 length: 14 residues. V lost 1 base to trimming and J lost 7 bases, with 12 bases between them. Germline CDR1 SGHRS, CDR2 YFSETQ. This chain's CDR3 is CASSLIGGQNIQYF. In DNA form, the CDR3 reads TGCGCCAGCAGCTTGATTGGCGGACAGAACATTCAGTACTTC.

The rearrangement links TRBV4-1 to TRBJ2-7; 13 bases align to TRBD2. After removal of 4 bases from V and 0 bases from J, the junction contained 12 bases not matched to a gene. Per the germline V gene, CDR1 is MGHRA and CDR2 is YSYEKL. The CDR3 is made up of 19 amino acids. CDR3 sequence: CASSREDRGTSGISYEQYF. In DNA form, the CDR3 reads TGCGCCAGCAGCCGCGAGGATCGTGGGACTAGCGGGATCTCCTACGAGCAGTACTTC.

V gene TRBV27 combines with J gene TRBJ2-1; 9 nucleotides match TRBD2. Germline V gene lookup returns CDR1 MNHEY and CDR2 SMNVEV (reference sequence). The CDR3 runs to 18 residues. After removal of 0 bases from V and 8 bases from J, the junction contained 14 bases not matched to a gene. CDR3 DNA sequence: TGTGCCAGCAGTTTATCGAGGGTAGCGGGAGATATTTCCGATGAGCAGTTCTTC. It is translated as CASSLSRVAGDISDEQFF.

The CDR3 nucleotides are TGTGCCAGCAGCGTAGATTGGGGCGGAGGAAACACCATATATTTT. Residues: CASSVDWGGGNTIYF. The rearrangement links TRBV9 to TRBJ1-3, with D possibly matching TRBD1 (5 bases). Germline lookup yields CDR1 SGDLS and CDR2 YYNGEE. Trimming shortened V by 0 bases and J by 4 bases, and 11 bases separated the two germline ends. This CDR3 comprises 15 residues.

V usage is TRBV7-9 and J usage is TRBJ1-1, with D possibly TRBD1 on 5 matching bases. From germline, CDR1 is SEHNR and CDR2 FQNEAQ (reference sequence). The CDR3 runs to 14 residues. Trimming cost V 2 bases and J 1 base, with 8 bases left between them. Here the CDR3 reads CASSLSQGNTEAFF. Here the CDR3 DNA reads TGTGCCAGCAGCTTAAGTCAGGGGAACACTGAAGCTTTCTTT. The complete variable domain, with remaining parts taken from reference TRBV7-9 and TRBJ1-1, reads DTGVSQNPRHKITKRGQNVTFRCDPISEHNRLYWYRQTLGQGPEFLTYFQNEAQLEKSRLLSDRFSAERPKGSFSTLEIQRTEQGDSAMYLCASSLSQGNTEAFFGQGTRLTVV.